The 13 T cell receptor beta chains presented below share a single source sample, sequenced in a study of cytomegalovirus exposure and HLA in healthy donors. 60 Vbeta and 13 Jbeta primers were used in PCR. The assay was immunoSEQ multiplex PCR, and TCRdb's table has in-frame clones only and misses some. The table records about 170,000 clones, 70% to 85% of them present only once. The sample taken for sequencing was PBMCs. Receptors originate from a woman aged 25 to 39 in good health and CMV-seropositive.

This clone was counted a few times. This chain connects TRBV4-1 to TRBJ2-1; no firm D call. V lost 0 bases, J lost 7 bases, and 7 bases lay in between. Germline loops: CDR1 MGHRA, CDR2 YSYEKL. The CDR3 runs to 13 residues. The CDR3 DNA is TGCGCCAGCAGCCAAGAGAGTTCTAATGAGCAGTTCTTC. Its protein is CASSQESSNEQFF.

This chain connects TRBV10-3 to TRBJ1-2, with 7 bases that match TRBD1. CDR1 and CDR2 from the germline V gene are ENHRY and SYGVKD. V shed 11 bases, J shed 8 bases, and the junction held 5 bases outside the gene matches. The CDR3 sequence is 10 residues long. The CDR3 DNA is TGTGCCTCAGGACAGGCAGGCTACACCTTC. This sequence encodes CASGQAGYTF.

The CDR3, as DNA: TGTGCCAGCAGTGAATCGCTAGCGGGAGGAACAGATACGCAGTATTTT. Residues: CASSESLAGGTDTQYF. The V and J genes are TRBV6-1 and TRBJ2-3, with 11 bases aligning to TRBD2. Germline V gene sequence: CDR1 MNHNS, CDR2 SASEGT. The length of the CDR3 is 16 residues. Trimming cost V 2 bases and J 3 bases; bases outside gene matches: 4.

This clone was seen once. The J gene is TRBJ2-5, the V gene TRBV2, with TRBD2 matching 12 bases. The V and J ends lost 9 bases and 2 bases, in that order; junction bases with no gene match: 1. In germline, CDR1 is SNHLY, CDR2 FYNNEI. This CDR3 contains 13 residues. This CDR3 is CARTSGSQETQYF. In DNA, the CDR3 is TGTGCCAGGACTAGCGGGAGTCAAGAGACCCAGTACTTC.

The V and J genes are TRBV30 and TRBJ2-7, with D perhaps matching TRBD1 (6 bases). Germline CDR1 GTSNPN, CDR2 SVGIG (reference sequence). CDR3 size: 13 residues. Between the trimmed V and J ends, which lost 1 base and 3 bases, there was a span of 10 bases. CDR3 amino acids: CAWSGGQNYEQYF. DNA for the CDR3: TGTGCCTGGAGTGGGGGACAAAACTACGAGCAGTACTTC.

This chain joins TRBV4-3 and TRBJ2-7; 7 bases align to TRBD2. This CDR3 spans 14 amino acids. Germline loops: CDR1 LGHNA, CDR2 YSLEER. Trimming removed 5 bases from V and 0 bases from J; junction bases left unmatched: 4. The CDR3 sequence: CASSLGLNSYEQYF. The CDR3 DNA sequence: TGCGCCAGCAGCTTGGGACTAAACTCCTACGAGCAGTACTTC.

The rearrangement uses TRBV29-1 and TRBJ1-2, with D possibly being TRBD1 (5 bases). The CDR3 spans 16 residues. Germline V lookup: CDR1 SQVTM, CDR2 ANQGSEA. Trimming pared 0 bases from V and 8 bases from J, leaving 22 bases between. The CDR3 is CSVEDGSRMGGDGYTF. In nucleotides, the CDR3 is TGCAGCGTTGAAGATGGAAGCCGGATGGGGGGAGACGGCTACACCTTC.

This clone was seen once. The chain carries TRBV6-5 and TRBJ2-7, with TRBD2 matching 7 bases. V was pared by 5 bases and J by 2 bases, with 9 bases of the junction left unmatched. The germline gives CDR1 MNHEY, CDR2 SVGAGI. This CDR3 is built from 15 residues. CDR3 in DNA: TGTGCCAGCAGTCGGGGGGTAGGGGCTGCCTACGAGCAGTACTTC. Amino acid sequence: CASSRGVGAAYEQYF.

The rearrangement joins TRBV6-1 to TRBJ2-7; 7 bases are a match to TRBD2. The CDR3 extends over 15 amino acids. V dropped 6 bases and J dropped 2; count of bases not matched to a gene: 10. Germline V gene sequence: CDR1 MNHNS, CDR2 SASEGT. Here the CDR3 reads CASSGPLGGAYEQYF. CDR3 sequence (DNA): TGTGCCAGCAGCGGACCCCTGGGGGGGGCCTACGAGCAGTACTTC.

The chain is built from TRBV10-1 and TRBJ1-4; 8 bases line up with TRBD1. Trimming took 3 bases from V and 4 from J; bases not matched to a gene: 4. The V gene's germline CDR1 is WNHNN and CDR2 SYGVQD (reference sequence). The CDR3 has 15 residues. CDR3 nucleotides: TGCGCCAGCAGTGACCCGGGACAGGATAATGAAAAACTGTTTTTT. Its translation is CASSDPGQDNEKLFF.

The CDR3: CASSYSRGGSMGYTF. Written as DNA, the CDR3 is TGTGCCAGCAGTTACTCCCGGGGAGGCTCTATGGGCTACACCTTC. This chain joins TRBV6-5 and TRBJ1-2; D is ambiguous. The CDR3 totals 15 residues. V lost 0 bases to trimming and J lost 8 bases, with 16 bases between them. Germline V lookup: CDR1 MNHEY, CDR2 SVGAGI.

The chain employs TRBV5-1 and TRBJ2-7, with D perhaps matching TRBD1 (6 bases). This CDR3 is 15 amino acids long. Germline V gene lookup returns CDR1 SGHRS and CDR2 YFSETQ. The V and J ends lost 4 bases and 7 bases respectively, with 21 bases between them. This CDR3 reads CASSLGLRGNLEQYF. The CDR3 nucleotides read TGCGCCAGCAGCCTTGGACTCAGGGGCAATTTGGAGCAGTACTTC.

The CDR3 protein is CASSPPGLAAPPYNEQFF. The CDR3 coding sequence is TGTGCCAGCAGTCCACCGGGACTAGCGGCACCCCCATACAATGAGCAGTTCTTC. The V gene is TRBV27, the J gene TRBJ2-1; 11 bases map to TRBD2. The germline V gene encodes CDR1 MNHEY and CDR2 SMNVEV (reference sequence). The CDR3 sequence is 18 residues long. The J segment lost 4 bases and the V segment lost 5 bases, leaving 13 bases of the junction unmatched.